This T cell receptor beta chain was sequenced for a study of blood T cells in healthy people across ages. Study conclusions and caveats: Compared with aged donors, long-lived donors showed fewer expanded clones, suggesting selection.

As concerns this clonotype: Its antigen is not known.

V was cut by 6 bases and J by 7 bases, with 12 bases left in between. This CDR3 is built from 12 residues. The germline V gene encodes CDR1 SEHNR and CDR2 FQNEAQ (reference sequence). A sample-barcoded 5' primer and a J-beta primer mix were used in a second PCR of roughly 7 to 11 cycles. Carrying 12 random nucleotides, a template-switch adaptor labeled each individual cDNA molecule. There were at least 3 million CDR3-containing paired-end reads obtained from each sample. In TCRdb, the 5' RACE reads were re-called with MiXCR into one record per CDR3 protein. The sample has about 730,000 distinct CDR3 sequences; about 40% are singletons.

This clonotype was sampled from a woman in her fifties or sixties in good health. The sequenced material came from blood. This chain connects TRBV7-9 to TRBJ2-5; D call uncertain. The CDR3 is CASRVDAGTQYF. The CDR3 nucleotides read TGTGCCAGCAGGGTGGACGCCGGGACCCAGTACTTC.